Only a few counts were recorded for the clone carrying this T cell receptor (beta chain). The antigen remains undetermined. This specimen comes from a study of early T cells in non-severe SARS-CoV-2 infection. Study context: From unsorted whole blood, bulk RNA was sequenced, and the chains remained unpaired.

Researchers tagged individual cDNA molecules with unique molecular identifiers. Each CDR3 protein is one row after TCRdb ran MiXCR on the 5' RACE reads. The sample carries over 25,000 distinct CDR3 sequences, 4.5% to 6% recorded once. Broader study findings: The matching step, a VDJdb search, favored anti-spike CD8 responses and missed private and CD4 specificities.

Germline V gives CDR1 MNHEY, CDR2 SVGEGT. This CDR3 has 15 residues. Unmatched junction bases numbered 9, after V lost 6 bases and J lost 4 bases. The clonotype comes from an adult who was a healthcare worker with PCR-confirmed SARS-CoV-2 infection or an uninfected control (not recorded which). The source material was whole blood. The V and J genes are TRBV6-2 or TRBV6-3 and TRBJ2-1; TRBD2 agrees at 7 bases. Here the CDR3 DNA reads TGTGCCAGCAGCGCGGGGGACCGTCTTTACAATGAGCAGTTCTTC. Encoded protein: CASSAGDRLYNEQFF.